This T cell receptor (beta chain) was found in a study of regulatory T cells in long-lasting Graves disease. Study-wide results and limits: TRBV28, TRBJ1-2 and TRBJ2-5 emerged as the favored segments in persistent disease.

As to time point: persistent/refractory GD, antithyroid drugs over 5 years with positive TRAb. PBMC RNA served as the TCR library source. CDR1 is SGHNT, CDR2 YYREEE, per germline (reference sequence). V lost 4 bases and J lost 3, with 7 bases in between. This CDR3 comprises 12 residues. As for this clonotype: Its antigen remains unidentified.

Through Arm-PCR of CDR3 regions and iRepertoire HTBI primers, TCR beta libraries were built. One entry per CDR3 protein results from TCRdb running MiXCR on the multiplex PCR reads. Among around 460,000 distinct CDR3 sequences, under 25% were seen once, and the ten largest hold about an eighth. The chain uses TRBV5-4 and TRBJ1-1; no clear D. This specimen was peripheral blood mononuclear cells (PBMCs), taken when the disease was refractory, from a patient treated with antithyroid drugs. This receptor was taken from a female donor with Graves disease. The CDR3 sequence is CASSALDTEAFF. Here the CDR3 DNA reads TGTGCCAGCAGCGCATTGGACACTGAAGCTTTCTTT.